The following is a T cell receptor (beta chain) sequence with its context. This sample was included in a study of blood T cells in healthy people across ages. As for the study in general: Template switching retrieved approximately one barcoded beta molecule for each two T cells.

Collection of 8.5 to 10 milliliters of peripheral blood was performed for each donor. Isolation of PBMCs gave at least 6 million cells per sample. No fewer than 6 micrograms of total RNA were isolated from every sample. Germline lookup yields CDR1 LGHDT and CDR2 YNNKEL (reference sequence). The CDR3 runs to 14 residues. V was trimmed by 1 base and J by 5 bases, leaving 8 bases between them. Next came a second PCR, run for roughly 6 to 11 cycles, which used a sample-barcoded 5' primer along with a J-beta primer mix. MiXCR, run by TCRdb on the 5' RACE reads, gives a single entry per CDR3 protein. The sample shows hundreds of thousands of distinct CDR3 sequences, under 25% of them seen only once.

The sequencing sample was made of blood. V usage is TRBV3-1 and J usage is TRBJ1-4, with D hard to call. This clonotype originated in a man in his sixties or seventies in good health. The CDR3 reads CASSQVGSNEKLFF. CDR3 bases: TGTGCCAGCAGCCAAGTCGGAAGCAATGAAAAACTGTTTTTT.